Listed below are T cell receptor beta chains from one sample, sequenced in a study of T cell responses to AZD1222 COVID-19 vaccine. Assay: immunoSEQ multiplex PCR; the TCRdb copy retains only in-frame clones and omits some. The sample contains more than 75,000 clones, roughly 90% of which appear only once. Sequences were derived from peripheral blood, sampled on day 0 of AZD1222 vaccination. These receptors were collected from an adult in good health. CDR3s include the opening cysteine and the closing phenylalanine or tryptophan. The order of the fields is J gene, V gene, CDR3 protein.

TRBJ2-1,TRBV9,CASSVDRDSPLGNEQFF
TRBJ1-1,TRBV24-1,CATSDSGTGDTEAFF
TRBJ2-1,TRBV5-1,CASSSWTGSSYNEQFF
TRBJ1-6,TRBV25-1,CASSEFRTGNSPLHF
TRBJ2-1,TRBV5-6,CASSLEGASYNEQFF
TRBJ2-2,TRBV18,CASSPFGTDTGELFF
TRBJ2-1,TRBV12-5,CASGLGLSRNEQFF
TRBJ2-1,TRBV19,CASSLNFGEQFF
TRBJ1-1,TRBV7-9,CASSLDSTGTEAFF
TRBJ2-1,TRBV7-3,CASSFASGSYNEQFF
TRBJ1-2,TRBV3-1/TRBV3-2,CASSGQGARSYTF
TRBJ2-3,TRBV3-1/TRBV3-2,CASSQVRPSGTSTDTQYF
TRBJ2-3,TRBV5-1,CASHPAGLTDTQYF
TRBJ2-1,TRBV28,CASSSGAKDEQFF
TRBJ2-1,TRBV25-1,CASSAGTSGRNEQFF
TRBJ1-1,TRBV28,CASSTRGEAFF
TRBJ1-1,TRBV6-6,CASNPGGFAEAFF
TRBJ2-2,TRBV27,CATRPLGTGGNAGELFF
TRBJ1-5,TRBV7-8,CASSLRDRIYQPQHF
TRBJ2-7,TRBV7-8,CASSPPGPYEQYF
TRBJ2-1,TRBV28,CASAVSYNEQFF
TRBJ1-2,TRBV2,CASSAGTGGEGGYTF
TRBJ1-6,TRBV10-3,CAISERQLNSPLHF
TRBJ2-7,TRBV3-1/TRBV3-2,CASSQQTSGNYEQYF
TRBJ2-1,TRBV24-1,CATSDLSGPYNEQFF
TRBJ2-5,TRBV7-2,CASSPGLRETQYF
TRBJ2-5,TRBV4-3,CASSQADSQETQYF
TRBJ1-5,TRBV28,CASSFLGGGQPQHF
TRBJ2-1,TRBV6-1,CASSERQGTSGSYNEQFF
TRBJ2-7,TRBV11-2,CASSPGLAGGEQYF
TRBJ2-1,TRBV12-3/TRBV12-4,CASSLGNEQFF
TRBJ2-5,TRBV7-9,CASSFTPTRTSGKGTQYF
TRBJ1-2,TRBV21-1,CASRGGPYGYTF
TRBJ2-5,TRBV19,CASGTSGRRGETQYF
TRBJ1-2,TRBV6-2/TRBV6-3,CASSYSHGADYGYTF
TRBJ2-3,TRBV6-5,CASSYKYTDTQYF
TRBJ1-5,TRBV29-1,CSGGENSNQPQHF
TRBJ2-1,TRBV5-1,CASSLAGGRSYNEQFF
TRBJ1-1,TRBV5-3,CARSFQQVGNTEAFF
TRBJ2-7,TRBV27,CASSLGQGGPYEQYF
TRBJ2-1,TRBV28,CASSLMNRGPYNEQFF